Given below is one T cell receptor (beta chain) in context. The clone's antigen remains unknown. No much larger clonotype is one base removed from it; base qualities were not supplied. The library was obtained by PCR. TCRdb lists the instrument as Illumina HiSeq 4000. High-throughput sequencing was used to profile the TCR beta-chain CDR3 region of every patient. The study's own analysis went as follows. CDR3 differences across clinicopathological groups were used to build a classifier for discriminating distant-metastatic papillary thyroid cancer patients. The Shannon index was used to measure repertoire diversity, and the Morisita-Horn index was used to measure how similar tumor and blood repertoires were. The public reads were quality trimmed at Q25 with fastp and then assembled into clones with MiXCR by TCRdb, keeping productive beta chains. The V and J calls here are based on TCRdb, not the publication. This sample lists about 33,000 clones; 15% to 20% were detected once. Around 11% of the sample rests with the top ten.

This sample is part of a study of metastatic and nonmetastatic thyroid tumors (dated by TCRdb to 2018 to 2021). At the level of the whole study: Repertoires from peripheral blood and from tumor or nodule tissue samples of malignant and benign thyroid patients were compared.

The CDR3 numbers 15 residues from cysteine through phenylalanine. This entry keeps only the CDR3 DNA: 45 bases, framed from base 1. Trimming at the junction amounts to 6 bases on V and 5 bases on J, and the germline ends lie 19 bases apart. According to the germline V gene, CDR1 reads MNHNS and CDR2 reads SASEGT. None of the patients had been given any treatment before thyroid surgery. Using T-cell receptor beta sequencing, the study looked back at clinical samples from patients collected from the early 2010s to the late 2010s. Findings and caveats that apply to the study as a whole: In both blood and tumor samples, TCR beta diversity was reported to be significantly higher in malignant tumors than in benign nodules.

This sequence was found in a male donor with papillary thyroid cancer or a benign thyroid nodule (not recorded which). Some clones in this sample may be carry-over from other donors' samples. The chain is assembled from TRBV6-1 and TRBJ1-1; no D segment can be confidently identified. The sample comprised blood. Here the CDR3 is given as CASSVARGIGTEAFF. The DNA is as follows: TGTGCCAGCAGCGTAGCACGGGGAATTGGGACTGAAGCTTTCTTT.